The 9 T cell receptor beta chains in this list originate from one sample, sequenced in a study of technical replicates of blood from several donors. Sequenced by immunoSEQ multiplex PCR; TCRdb stores in-frame clones only, minus some. The sample includes around 80,000 clones, roughly 98% of them seen just once. Sequenced material: T cells isolated from PBMCs. The receptors here all came from a human donor in good health.

This chain joins TRBV27 and TRBJ2-1, with 7 bases identical to TRBD2. There are 14 residues in the CDR3. Germline-derived CDR1 and CDR2 are MNHEY and SMNVEV (reference sequence). The V gene end was trimmed by 3 bases and the J gene end by 4 bases; junction bases not matched to a gene: 3. CDR3 amino acids: CASSFGRAYNEQFF. The CDR3 DNA follows: TGTGCCAGCAGTTTTGGGAGGGCTTACAATGAGCAGTTCTTC.

The chain links TRBV12-5 to TRBJ1-1; D possibly corresponds to TRBD1 (6 bases). CDR1 and CDR2 (germline): LGHNT, FRNRAP. This CDR3 has 16 residues. Trimming left V 3 bases short and J 4 bases short, with 18 bases between. The CDR3 nucleotides read TGTGCTAGTGGTTTTTCACTGCCAGGGGTGATCACTGAAGCTTTCTTT. It translates to CASGFSLPGVITEAFF.

V gene TRBV10-1 combines with J gene TRBJ2-3; TRBD2 is a possible D gene (5 bases). Trimming took 7 bases from V and 2 from J, leaving 16 bases between them. This CDR3 is built from 15 residues. The germline V gene encodes CDR1 WNHNN and CDR2 SYGVQD (reference sequence). CDR3 protein: CASTAGEGFTDTQYF. The CDR3 region has the DNA TGCGCCAGCACCGCGGGCGAGGGCTTCACAGATACGCAGTATTTT.

The chain links TRBV11-2 to TRBJ1-5; 8 bases are shared with TRBD1. The CDR3 length is 15 residues. Germline V lookup: CDR1 SGHAT, CDR2 FQNNGV. J gave up 5 bases and V 2 bases, and 5 bases lay outside the gene matches. The CDR3 is CASSLRIQGDQPQHF. CDR3 nucleotide sequence: TGTGCCAGCAGCTTACGGATACAGGGGGATCAGCCCCAGCATTTT.

The CDR3, as DNA: TGTGCCGGTTATGGACAGGGGGCCGGCTATGGCTACACCTTC. Its protein is CAGYGQGAGYGYTF. J is TRBJ1-2 and V is TRBV2, with 11 bases that match TRBD1. With V trimmed by 11 bases and J by 4 bases, 9 bases remained unmatched. The CDR3 is 14 residues long. Germline lookup yields CDR1 SNHLY and CDR2 FYNNEI.

This clone showed up just once. This rearrangement joins TRBV5-1 to TRBJ1-1; no definite D call. The germline gives CDR1 SGHRS, CDR2 YFSETQ. This CDR3 has 14 residues. Trimming took off 5 bases at V and 4 bases at J, with 15 bases between the two ends. The CDR3 here is CASRWEGGSTEAFF. As DNA, the CDR3 is TGCGCCAGCAGGTGGGAGGGAGGGAGCACTGAAGCTTTCTTT.

The V and J genes are TRBV28 and TRBJ2-7; possible D gene TRBD1, 5 bases. The CDR3 runs 12 residues. Germline lookup yields CDR1 MDHEN and CDR2 SYDVKM. V was shortened by 4 bases and J by 6 bases, with 10 bases between the two germline ends. The DNA for the CDR3 is TGTGCCAGCAGTTACCAGGGATTCGAGCAGTACTTC. As protein: CASSYQGFEQYF.

CDR3 sequence reads: CASSPFGYNEQFF. The CDR3, as DNA: TGCGCCAGCAGTCCTTTCGGCTACAATGAGCAGTTCTTC. This chain links TRBV4-1 with TRBJ2-1, with D uncertain. V lost 6 bases and J 3 bases, leaving 9 bases between the germline ends. The CDR3 is made up of 13 amino acids. The germline CDR1 and CDR2 sequences are MGHRA and YSYEKL.

The table lists this clone with a count of one. The genes are TRBV18 and TRBJ1-3; D may be TRBD1 (6 bases). The CDR3 runs 14 residues. Deletions cut 3 bases from V and 5 bases from J, with 11 bases between. From germline, CDR1 is KGHSH and CDR2 LQKENI. The CDR3 bases are TGTGCCAGCTCACCGGCGGACAGCAGAAACACCATATATTTT. The encoded protein is CASSPADSRNTIYF.